This TCR beta chain was profiled in a study of identifying expanded T cells in peripheral blood. Healthy donors had no documented immune events, such as infections, while sampled. The table came from immunoSEQ multiplex PCR; TCRdb's copy has only in-frame clones and leaves some out. The table lists around 81,000 clones, around 84% of them singletons. This receptor was obtained from a person between 18 and 70 years old in good health. Specimen: blood.

In DNA form, the CDR3 reads TGTGCCAGCAGATCCACTAGCGGGGGCCCCGGGAATGAGCAGTTCTTC. Translation gives CASRSTSGGPGNEQFF. The chain is built from TRBV6-4 and TRBJ2-1; 11 positions match TRBD2. Unmatched junction bases numbered 11, after V lost 6 bases and J lost 7 bases. The CDR3 contains 16 residues. The V gene's germline CDR1 is MRHNA and CDR2 SNTAGT.